Below are 11 T cell receptor beta chains sequenced from a single sample in a study of T cell responses to AZD1222 COVID-19 vaccine. Method: immunoSEQ multiplex PCR; TCRdb's copy keeps in-frame clones and lacks some. The sample has about 46,000 clones; around nine tenths are singletons. This sample comprised peripheral blood, obtained 28 days after the second AZD1222 dose. The receptors were sampled from an adult who received the AZD1222 COVID-19 vaccine.

This rearrangement joins TRBV4-1 to TRBJ2-3; D might be TRBD1 (6 bases). Germline CDR1 is MGHRA and CDR2 is YSYEKL. V lost 4 bases to trimming and J lost 3 bases, with 14 bases between them. CDR3 length equals 15 residues. CDR3 bases: TGCGCCAGCAGCCCCCGTGGGGGCGGGACAGATACGCAGTATTTT. Its protein is CASSPRGGGTDTQYF.

CDR3 residues: CANRGSPLHF. The CDR3 DNA sequence: TGTGCCAACAGGGGTTCACCCCTCCACTTT. The chain recombines TRBV19 with TRBJ1-6; 7 bases are shared with TRBD1. The CDR3 covers 10 residues. Germline CDR1 is LNHDA and CDR2 is SQIVND (reference sequence). Trimming took 10 bases from V and 9 from J; bases not matched to a gene: 0.

The V gene is TRBV7-8, the J gene TRBJ2-5; TRBD1 matches at 7 bases. This CDR3 contains 15 residues. Germline V gene lookup returns CDR1 SGHVS and CDR2 FQNEAQ. The V and J ends lost 2 bases and 5 bases, in that order; junction bases with no gene match: 8. CDR3 DNA: TGTGCCAGCAGCTTAAGGGTTCAGGGACAGGAGACCCAGTACTTC. Translated, it gives CASSLRVQGQETQYF.

The rearrangement links TRBV2 to TRBJ1-4; 12 bases are shared with TRBD1. Germline lookup yields CDR1 SNHLY and CDR2 FYNNEI. Trimming at V came to 8 bases and at J to 7 bases, leaving 11 bases not matched to a gene. There are 16 residues in the CDR3. The CDR3 region is CASGGDRGRLGEKLFF. The CDR3 coding sequence is TGTGCCAGCGGGGGGGACAGGGGGCGATTGGGTGAAAAACTGTTTTTT.

The chain joins TRBV6-2 or TRBV6-3 to TRBJ1-5, with 9 bases identical to TRBD1. The junction had 11 bases not matched to a gene; V was cut back by 5 bases and J by 6 bases. Germline lookup yields CDR1 MNHEY and CDR2 SVGEGT. The CDR3 spans 16 residues. The CDR3 loop is CASSPWGQGGGQPQHF. The CDR3 region has the DNA TGTGCCAGCAGTCCCTGGGGACAGGGAGGGGGTCAGCCCCAGCATTTT.

This chain connects TRBV7-2 to TRBJ2-7; tentative D call: TRBD1 (5 bases). The CDR3 covers 14 residues. The V gene lost 5 bases and the J gene lost 0 bases, with 11 bases spanning the gap. CDR1 is SGHTA and CDR2 is FQGNSA in the germline V gene. This CDR3 reads CASSPRDFSYEQYF. CDR3 in DNA: TGTGCCAGCAGCCCCAGGGATTTCTCCTACGAGCAGTACTTC.

The chain joins TRBV19 to TRBJ2-7; TRBD2 matches at 13 bases. The CDR3 consists of 16 residues. Germline V gene data show CDR1 as LNHDA and CDR2 as SQIVND (reference sequence). With 4 bases clipped from V and 3 bases from J, the junction kept 6 bases outside the gene matches. The CDR3 nucleotides are TGTGCCAGTAGTAGGGGACTAGCGGGAAACCTCTACGAGCAGTACTTC. It translates to CASSRGLAGNLYEQYF.

The chain is built from TRBV24-1 and TRBJ2-3; perhaps TRBD2 as D (5 bases). Trimming removed 4 bases from V and 1 base from J, with 14 bases in between. CDR1 is KGHDR, CDR2 SFDVKD, per germline. The CDR3 extends over 16 amino acids. The CDR3 loop is CATSDPWGDRTDTQYF. In DNA, the CDR3 is TGTGCCACCAGTGACCCGTGGGGAGACCGCACAGATACGCAGTATTTT.

The sample holds a few counts of this clone. The chain has TRBV19 and TRBJ2-7; 10 bases map to TRBD2. Germline values: CDR1 LNHDA, CDR2 SQIVND (reference sequence). The length of the CDR3 is 14 residues. V shed 6 bases, J shed 4 bases, and the junction held 6 bases outside the gene matches. The CDR3 DNA sequence: TGTGCCAGTAGCAAACCGGGACTAGCGTACGAGCAGTACTTC. Protein product: CASSKPGLAYEQYF.

The chain is built from TRBV4-3 and TRBJ2-3; 10 bases are shared with TRBD1. The CDR3 totals 15 residues. V trimming: 4 bases; J trimming: 7 bases; junction bases outside the gene matches: 8. CDR1 LGHNA and CDR2 YSLEER come from the germline V gene. CDR3 loop: CASSRAGTGDYTQYF. The CDR3 DNA is TGCGCCAGCAGCCGGGCCGGGACAGGGGATTATACGCAGTATTTT.

The CDR3 DNA reads TGTGCCACCAGCACCCCGGGCAGAAACAATGAGCAGTTCTTC. It translates to CATSTPGRNNEQFF. The chain couples TRBV15 to TRBJ2-1; D remains ambiguous. The CDR3 is 14 amino acids. Trimming shortened V by 4 bases and J by 5 bases, and 12 bases separated the two germline ends. Germline V lookup: CDR1 LNHNV, CDR2 YYDKDF (reference sequence).